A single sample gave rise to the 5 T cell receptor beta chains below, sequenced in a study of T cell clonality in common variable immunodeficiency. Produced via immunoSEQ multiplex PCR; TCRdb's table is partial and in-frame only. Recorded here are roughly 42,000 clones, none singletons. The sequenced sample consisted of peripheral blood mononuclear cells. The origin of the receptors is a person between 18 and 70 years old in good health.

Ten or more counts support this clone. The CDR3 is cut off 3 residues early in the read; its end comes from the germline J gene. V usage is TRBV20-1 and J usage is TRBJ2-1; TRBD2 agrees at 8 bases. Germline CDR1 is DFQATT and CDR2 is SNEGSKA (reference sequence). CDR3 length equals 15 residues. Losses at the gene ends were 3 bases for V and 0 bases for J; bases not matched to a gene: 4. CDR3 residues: CSASGGAGSYNEQFF. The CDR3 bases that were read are TGCAGTGCTAGCGGGGGGGCGGGCTCCTACAATGAG.

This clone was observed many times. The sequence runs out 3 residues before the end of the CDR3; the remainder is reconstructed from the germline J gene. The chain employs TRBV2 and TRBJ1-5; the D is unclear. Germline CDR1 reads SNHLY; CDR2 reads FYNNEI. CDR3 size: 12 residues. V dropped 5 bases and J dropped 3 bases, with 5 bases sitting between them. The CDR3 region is CASSPINQPQHF. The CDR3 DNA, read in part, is TGTGCCAGCAGTCCAATCAATCAGCCC.

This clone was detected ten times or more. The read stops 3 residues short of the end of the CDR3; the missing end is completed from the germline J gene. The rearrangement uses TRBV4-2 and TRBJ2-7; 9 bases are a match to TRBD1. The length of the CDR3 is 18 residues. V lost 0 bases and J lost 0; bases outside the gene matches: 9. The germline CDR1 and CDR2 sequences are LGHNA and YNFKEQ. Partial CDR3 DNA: TGTGCCAGCAGCCAAGATAGGGGACAGGGACAATACTCCTACGAG. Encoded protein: CASSQDRGQGQYSYE. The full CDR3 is CASSQDRGQGQYSYEQYF.

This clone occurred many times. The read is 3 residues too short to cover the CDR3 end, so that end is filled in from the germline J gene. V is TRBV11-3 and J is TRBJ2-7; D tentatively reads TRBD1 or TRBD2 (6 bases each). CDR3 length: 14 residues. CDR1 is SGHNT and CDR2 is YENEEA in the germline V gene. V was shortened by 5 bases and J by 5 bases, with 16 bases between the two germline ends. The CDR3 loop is CASSLGGGSDEQYF. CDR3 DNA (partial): TGTGCCAGCAGCCTAGGGGGAGGTAGCGACGAG.

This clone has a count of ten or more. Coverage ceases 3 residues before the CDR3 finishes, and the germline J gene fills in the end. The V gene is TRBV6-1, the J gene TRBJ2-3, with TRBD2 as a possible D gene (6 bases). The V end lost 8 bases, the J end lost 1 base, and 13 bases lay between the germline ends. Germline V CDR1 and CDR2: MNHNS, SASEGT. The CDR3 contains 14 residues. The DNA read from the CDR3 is TGTGCCAGCGGTGGAGGGACTCGCACAGATACG. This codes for CASGGGTRTDT. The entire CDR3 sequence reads CASGGGTRTDTQYF.